A selection of T cell receptor beta chains follows, all from one sample in a study of cytomegalovirus exposure and HLA in healthy donors. The method was immunoSEQ multiplex PCR; TCRdb's version includes in-frame clones alone and lacks a portion of them. Among around 160,000 clones, about 75% were seen once, and the ten largest hold over 4%. Sequencing used PBMCs. Receptors originate from a male donor in good health and CMV-seronegative. The CDR3 runs from the conserved cysteine through the conserved F or W. D genes are given only for firm matches. Clone sizes are given selectively: once, few, many, or a class where the clone is expanded.

TRBV5-1,.,.,TRBJ2-6,CASSLTPQGSGANVLTF,TGCGCCAGCAGCCTCACCCCACAGGGCTCCGGGGCCAACGTCCTGACTTTC
TRBV7-9,.,TRBD1,TRBJ2-3,CASSRQGEGTDTQYF,TGTGCCAGCAGCCGACAGGGAGAGGGCACAGATACGCAGTATTTT
TRBV4-2,.,.,TRBJ1-3,CASSQTTPPGNTIYF,TGTGCCAGCAGCCAGACAACTCCCCCTGGAAACACCATATATTTT
TRBV9,.,TRBD2,TRBJ2-1,CASSWEGKGEQFF,TGTGCCAGCAGCTGGGAGGGGAAGGGTGAGCAGTTCTTC
TRBV18,.,.,TRBJ2-3,CASSPQGSTDTQYF,TGTGCCAGCTCACCGCAGGGGTCCACAGATACGCAGTATTTT
TRBV7-2,.,.,TRBJ2-3,CASSSSYTDTQYF,TGTGCCAGCAGCTCCTCCTACACAGATACGCAGTATTTT
TRBV10-1,.,TRBD1,TRBJ2-5,CASSEKITGEETQYF,TGCGCCAGCAGTGAGAAAATTACAGGGGAAGAGACCCAGTACTTC
TRBV19,.,TRBD2,TRBJ2-3,CASSIDSSLAGGADTQYF,TGTGCCAGTAGTATAGACAGTTCACTAGCGGGAGGGGCAGATACGCAGTATTTT
TRBV5-1,.,TRBD1,TRBJ2-2,CASSLTGGASAGPLFF,TGCGCCAGCAGCTTAACAGGGGGCGCATCGGCTGGTCCGCTGTTTTTT
TRBV7-9,.,.,TRBJ2-7,CASSASTGRRAYEQYF,TGTGCCAGCAGCGCCTCTACAGGGAGAAGGGCCTACGAGCAGTACTTC
TRBV19,.,TRBD2,TRBJ2-1,CASRSGRSNEQFF,TGTGCCAGTAGGAGCGGGAGGTCTAATGAGCAGTTCTTC
TRBV11-2,.,TRBD1,TRBJ2-2,CASSSNSGQGVPFTGELFF,TGTGCCAGCAGCTCCAACTCGGGACAGGGGGTCCCGTTCACCGGGGAGCTGTTTTTT
TRBV28,once,.,TRBJ1-5,CASTGGARSNQPQHF,TGTGCCAGCACCGGCGGGGCACGCAGCAATCAGCCCCAGCATTTT
TRBV10-3,.,TRBD2,TRBJ2-1,CAISGDSLAGGSYNEQFF,TGTGCCATCAGTGGGGATTCTCTGGCGGGAGGCTCCTACAATGAGCAGTTCTTC
TRBV18,.,TRBD1,TRBJ2-7,CASSPQGTGFYEQYF,TGTGCCAGCTCACCACAAGGGACAGGGTTCTACGAGCAGTACTTC
TRBV19,.,.,TRBJ2-5,CASSAIQGTPETQYF,TGTGCCAGTAGTGCCATACAGGGTACGCCAGAGACCCAGTACTTC
TRBV10-3,few,.,TRBJ2-7,CATQSGESYEQYF,TGTGCCACGCAATCCGGGGAATCCTACGAGCAGTACTTC
TRBV2,few,TRBD1,TRBJ1-2,CASSHSGQDYGYTF,TGTGCCAGCAGTCACTCCGGACAGGACTATGGCTACACCTTC
TRBV14,.,TRBD2,TRBJ2-7,CASSQWQGGYEQYF,TGTGCCAGCAGCCAATGGCAGGGAGGGTACGAGCAGTACTTC
TRBV5-1,.,.,TRBJ1-2,CASSLPQVNYGYTF,TGCGCCAGCAGCTTGCCCCAGGTTAACTATGGCTACACCTTC
TRBV14,.,TRBD1,TRBJ1-4,CASSQEGTGSATEKLFF,TGTGCCAGCAGCCAAGAAGGGACAGGCTCGGCTACTGAAAAACTGTTTTTT
TRBV6-1,.,TRBD1,TRBJ1-2,CASSHLPGQNYGYTF,TGTGCCAGCAGCCATCTTCCGGGACAGAATTATGGCTACACCTTC
TRBV7-9,.,.,TRBJ2-1,CASSFYGSRYNEQFF,TGTGCCAGCAGCTTTTACGGGAGCCGATACAATGAGCAGTTCTTC
TRBV5-4,.,.,TRBJ1-2,CASSFGGGYTF,TGTGCCAGCAGCTTTGGAGGGGGCTACACCTTC
TRBV27,.,.,TRBJ1-4,CASSLMGGATNEKLFF,TGTGCCAGCAGCCTAATGGGGGGGGCAACTAATGAAAAACTGTTTTTT
TRBV2,.,.,TRBJ1-2,CASSADTRAYGYTF,TGTGCCAGCAGTGCGGACACCAGGGCCTATGGCTACACCTTC
TRBV7-3,.,TRBD1,TRBJ2-7,CASSLKGSGGSEQYF,TGTGCCAGCAGCTTAAAGGGGTCAGGGGGCTCCGAGCAGTACTTC
TRBV4-1,.,TRBD1,TRBJ2-2,CASRTTGQGRELFF,TGCGCCAGCAGGACGACGGGACAGGGGCGGGAGCTGTTTTTT
TRBV6-1,.,TRBD2,TRBJ2-1,CASRRGVAGENEQFF,TGTGCCAGCAGGAGGGGGGTAGCGGGAGAAAATGAGCAGTTCTTC
TRBV19,.,TRBD2,TRBJ2-7,CASSPSGRAYEQYF,TGTGCCAGTAGTCCCAGCGGGAGGGCCTACGAGCAGTACTTC